The T cell receptor (beta chain) described here comes from a study of beta chain features in type 1 diabetes. Points on this clone: Its antigen is unidentified.

Overall study results and limits: Relative to healthy donors, patients appeared to have naive, central memory and Treg TCRB repertoires that were more similar. For TCRB rearrangement, an influence of HLA type remained unresolved here.

With V trimmed by 3 bases and J by 3 bases, 1 base remained unmatched. The CDR3 contains 13 residues. CDR1 and CDR2 from the germline V gene are SGHTA and FQGNSA. The isolated RNA, all of it, was reverse transcribed, so expressed TCRB transcripts were what got sequenced. Sequencing used immunoSEQ multiplex PCR; TCRdb keeps in-frame clones, though not all of them. Of 200,000 to 250,000 clones in the sample, roughly a tenth were seen once. Specimen: central memory CD4+ T cells from blood. The receptor's source is a man aged 18 to 30 in good health. The rearrangement uses TRBV7-2 and TRBJ1-1; TRBD1 matches at 7 bases. CDR3 residues: CASSFGQDTEAFF. The CDR3 bases are TGTGCCAGCAGCTTTGGACAGGACACTGAAGCTTTCTTT.